The source of this TCR beta chain is a study of T cells after yellow fever vaccination. At the level of the study: SMART-Seq v4 Ultra Low Input prepared the low-cell-number fractions.

TCRdb processed the 5' RACE reads anew with MiXCR; each CDR3 protein has one entry. The table lists more than 200,000 distinct CDR3 sequences, 3.6% of them singletons. Whole-study results and caveats: Booster sampling recovered most clones from primary vaccination (96% CD4, approximately 88% CD8). Some clonotypes, a small share, were shared between CD4 and CD8 compartments. Faster peaking, at day 5 versus 15, marked a secondary response that was weaker.

This CDR3 comprises 16 residues. Germline assignment: CDR1 LNHNV and CDR2 YYDKDF (reference sequence). V lost 3 bases to trimming and J lost 0 bases, with 12 bases between them. This clonotype was seen at least ten times. As yet, its antigen is unknown. The clonotype comes from a man between 18 and 35 years old who received the YFV17D yellow fever vaccine. The J gene is TRBJ1-3, the V gene TRBV15, with unresolved D. Sequenced here: PBMCs, sampled 15 days after the yellow fever booster vaccination. The CDR3 nucleotides are TGTGCCACCAGCAGGCGAGTGGCGGGCTCTGGAAACACCATATATTTT. As protein: CATSRRVAGSGNTIYF.